These 30 T cell receptor beta chains were all obtained from the same sample, sequenced in a study of response to subunit inactivated influenza vaccine. Using its own MiXCR run on the RT-PCR reads, TCRdb lists one record per CDR3 protein. Of about 620,000 distinct CDR3 sequences in the sample, about 11% are singletons; the top ten hold approximately 9.9%. A further study also used this sample, focusing on T cells expressing NK-cell markers. As reported in that work: A 5'RACE template switching approach incorporating UMIs was used to make TCR beta cDNA.

This sample comprised PBMCs from blood, obtained on the day of vaccination. The receptor set was obtained from a man in his fifties or sixties who received an inactivated influenza vaccine.

This clonotype was observed at least ten times. This sequence joins TRBV12-3 or TRBV12-4 and TRBJ2-2; the D is unclear. The V end was cut by 2 bases, the J end by 7 bases, with 14 bases between. This CDR3 is built from 15 residues. CDR3 nucleotides: TGTGCCAGCAGTTTACGCCGTGGTGGGGTCGGGGAGCTGTTTTTT. It specifies CASSLRRGGVGELFF.

V gene TRBV6-2 or TRBV6-3 combines with J gene TRBJ2-1, with TRBD2 as a possible D gene (10 bases). Trimming cost V 2 bases and J 1 base, with 30 bases left between them. The CDR3 sequence is 22 residues long. CDR1 and CDR2 (germline): MNHEY, SVGEGT. The CDR3 reads CASSYKGTGGQFSGRSYNEQFF. The CDR3 DNA reads as TGTGCCAGCAGTTACAAGGGAACAGGGGGCCAATTTAGCGGGAGGTCCTACAATGAGCAGTTCTTC.

The chain carries TRBV5-5 and TRBJ2-7; D not certain. The CDR3 spans 13 residues. Trimming shortened V by 3 bases and J by 4 bases, and 11 bases separated the two germline ends. Germline V lookup: CDR1 SGHKS, CDR2 YYEKEE (reference sequence). CDR3 coding DNA: TGTGCCAGCAGCTCCTTTTTGACTTACGAGCAGTACTTC. Translating it yields CASSSFLTYEQYF.

This clonotype came up a few times. The gene calls are TRBV20-1 and TRBJ2-1, with TRBD2 matching 7 bases. The V and J ends lost 7 bases and 2 bases, in that order; junction bases with no gene match: 8. This CDR3 contains 14 residues. Germline lookup yields CDR1 DFQATT and CDR2 SNEGSKA (reference sequence). CDR3 protein: CSVPPGLPYNEQFF. The CDR3 bases are TGCAGTGTTCCACCGGGACTACCCTACAATGAGCAGTTCTTC.

The table lists this clonotype with a few counts. The chain uses TRBV5-1 and TRBJ1-1, with D unresolved. The ends were cut back, 4 bases at V and 1 base at J, with 11 bases in the middle. This CDR3 is built from 14 residues. Germline V gene data show CDR1 as SGHRS and CDR2 as YFSETQ. The CDR3 loop reads CASSPPLGNTEAFF. Written as DNA, the CDR3 is TGCGCCAGCAGCCCACCGTTGGGGAACACTGAAGCTTTCTTT.

This chain links TRBV24-1 with TRBJ2-1; no definite D call. The CDR3 contains 11 residues. The V gene lost 0 bases and the J gene lost 9 bases, with 2 bases spanning the gap. Germline CDR1 reads KGHDR; CDR2 reads SFDVKD. The CDR3 DNA reads TGTGCCACCAGTGATTTGGTTGAGCAGTTCTTC. This translates into CATSDLVEQFF.

This clonotype showed up many times. The rearrangement links TRBV7-2 to TRBJ2-2; 9 nucleotides agree with TRBD1. J lost 4 bases, V lost 5 bases, and 5 bases had no gene match. CDR1 is SGHTA and CDR2 is FQGNSA in the germline V gene. CDR3 length: 15 residues. CDR3 DNA sequence: TGTGCCAGCAGCCAACAGGGACAGGGCACCGGGGAGCTGTTTTTT. As protein: CASSQQGQGTGELFF.

V usage is TRBV4-3 and J usage is TRBJ2-7; D gene uncertain. The V gene's germline CDR1 is LGHNA and CDR2 YSLEER. The CDR3 loop spans 15 amino acids. Trimming left V 0 bases short and J 2 bases short, with 11 bases between. The CDR3, as DNA: TGCGCCAGCAGCCAAGATTCCGTGGGGACCTACGAGCAGTACTTC. This codes for CASSQDSVGTYEQYF.

This clonotype was counted only a few times. V and J are TRBV5-6 and TRBJ2-1; D is uncertain. V was shortened by 7 bases and J by 0 bases, with 8 bases between the two germline ends. Germline loops: CDR1 SGHDT, CDR2 YYEEEE. CDR3 length: 13 amino acids. In DNA form, the CDR3 reads TGTGCCAGCGTAGAGAGCTCCTACAATGAGCAGTTCTTC. Translation: CASVESSYNEQFF.

V usage is TRBV7-9 and J usage is TRBJ1-6, with TRBD1 identical over 8 bases. The CDR3 runs to 14 residues. Germline assignment: CDR1 SEHNR and CDR2 FQNEAQ (reference sequence). Unmatched junction bases numbered 5, after V lost 3 bases and J lost 10 bases. CDR3 in amino acids: CASSFPGGGSPLHF. For the CDR3, the DNA is TGTGCCAGCAGCTTCCCAGGGGGCGGATCACCCCTCCACTTT.

This clonotype was recorded a few times. V gene TRBV29-1 combines with J gene TRBJ2-7, with 8 bases matching TRBD1. The germline V gene encodes CDR1 SQVTM and CDR2 ANQGSEA. The CDR3 has 13 residues. After removal of 6 bases from V and 3 bases from J, the junction contained 7 bases not matched to a gene. The CDR3: CSVDADRGYEQYF. Here the CDR3 DNA reads TGCAGCGTCGACGCCGACAGGGGCTACGAGCAGTACTTC.

This clonotype was detected a few times. The chain uses TRBV6-1 and TRBJ2-4; 8 bases line up with TRBD2. The CDR3 has 16 residues. The V segment lost 5 bases and the J segment 6 bases; nucleotides outside the gene matches: 12. Per the germline V gene, CDR1 is MNHNS and CDR2 is SASEGT. CDR3 DNA sequence: TGTGCCAGCAGTCCCGGCCGGGGGGGCGCGGGAAACATTCAGTACTTC. Translated, it gives CASSPGRGGAGNIQYF.

This clonotype was counted between two and nine times. This chain joins TRBV3-1 and TRBJ2-1; 7 nucleotides agree with TRBD2. Germline trimming cut 6 bases from V and 1 base from J; bases unmatched to any gene: 9. This CDR3 is built from 16 residues. The V gene's germline CDR1 is LGHDT and CDR2 YNNKEL (reference sequence). The CDR3, as DNA: TGTGCCAGCAGGGACAATGGGGGACTATCCTACAATGAGCAGTTCTTC. Translated, it gives CASRDNGGLSYNEQFF.

Ten or more counts support this clonotype. CDR3 in amino acids: CASSPRGDEQYF. CDR3 bases: TGTGCCAGCTCACCCAGGGGCGACGAGCAGTACTTC. The chain joins TRBV18 to TRBJ2-7; the D gene is possibly TRBD1 (6 bases). The CDR3 is 12 amino acids. Trimming shortened V by 3 bases and J by 5 bases, and 8 bases separated the two germline ends. Germline values: CDR1 KGHSH, CDR2 LQKENI.

This rearrangement joins TRBV20-1 to TRBJ2-3, with a weak D call TRBD1 (8 bases). V lost 5 bases and J lost 2, with 14 bases in between. Germline CDR1 reads DFQATT; CDR2 reads SNEGSKA (reference sequence). The CDR3 is 14 residues long. CDR3 residues: CSAYRGGITDTQYF. The DNA for the CDR3 is TGCAGTGCTTACAGGGGGGGGATCACAGATACGCAGTATTTT.

The genes are TRBV28 and TRBJ2-1, with 10 bases aligning to TRBD2. Trimming cost V 9 bases and J 16 bases; bases outside gene matches: 9. There are 11 residues in the CDR3. Germline V CDR1 and CDR2: MDHEN, SYDVKM. The CDR3 sequence is CASRGLAGDFF. CDR3 in DNA: TGTGCCAGTCGGGGGCTAGCGGGAGACTTCTTC.

The V call is TRBV7-2, the J call TRBJ1-2; D is uncertain. With 6 bases removed from V and 3 bases from J, the gap between germline ends came to 11 bases. The germline V gene has CDR1 SGHTA and CDR2 FQGNSA. The CDR3 extends over 13 amino acids. DNA for the CDR3: TGTGCCAGCAGTCTCACACCTGACTATGGCTACACCTTC. It specifies CASSLTPDYGYTF.

The chain employs TRBV2 and TRBJ2-5, with D perhaps assigned TRBD1 or TRBD2 (5 bases each). CDR3 size: 14 residues. Germline V gene lookup returns CDR1 SNHLY and CDR2 FYNNEI. The V and J ends lost 10 bases and 0 bases respectively, with 15 bases between them. CDR3 DNA sequence: TGTGCCACCCAACCCGGGACCCACCAAGAGACCCAGTACTTC. As protein: CATQPGTHQETQYF.

The rearrangement uses TRBV20-1 and TRBJ2-7; D uncertain. Trimming removed 1 base from V and 3 bases from J, with 10 bases in between. The CDR3 covers 13 residues. Germline V gives CDR1 DFQATT, CDR2 SNEGSKA (reference sequence). CDR3 sequence reads: CSARGEESYEQYF. The CDR3 nucleotides are TGCAGTGCTAGAGGTGAGGAAAGCTACGAGCAGTACTTC.

This clonotype was seen only a few times. J is TRBJ2-5 and V is TRBV29-1, with D perhaps matching TRBD1 (6 bases). With 2 bases removed from V and 5 bases from J, the gap between germline ends came to 18 bases. Germline CDR1 reads SQVTM; CDR2 reads ANQGSEA. The CDR3 has 15 residues. The CDR3: CSVEPIQGFWETQYF. The CDR3 nucleotides read TGCAGCGTTGAACCCATACAGGGCTTCTGGGAGACCCAGTACTTC.

The J gene is TRBJ2-1, the V gene TRBV28, with TRBD2 identical over 12 bases. The V segment lost 5 bases and the J segment 10 bases; nucleotides outside the gene matches: 9. CDR3 length equals 15 residues. Germline V gene sequence: CDR1 MDHEN, CDR2 SYDVKM. Here the CDR3 reads CASSPRLAGVHEQFF. In DNA, the CDR3 is TGTGCCAGCAGTCCACGACTAGCGGGGGTCCACGAGCAGTTCTTC.

This clonotype came up once. This sequence joins TRBV5-6 and TRBJ2-5; D is unresolved. Trimming took off 1 base at V and 2 bases at J, with 12 bases between the two ends. Per the germline V gene, CDR1 is SGHDT and CDR2 is YYEEEE. This CDR3 is 15 amino acids long. The CDR3: CASSLFVSDQETQYF. The DNA for the CDR3 is TGTGCCAGCAGCTTGTTCGTGTCAGATCAAGAGACCCAGTACTTC. The variable domain in full, with the rest retrieved from reference TRBV5-6 and TRBJ2-5, is DAGVTQSPTHLIKTRGQQVTLRCSPKSGHDTVSWYQQALGQGPQFIFQYYEEEERQRGNFPDRFSGHQFPNYSSELNVNALLLGDSALYLCASSLFVSDQETQYFGPGTRLLVL.

Only a few counts were recorded for this clonotype. This sequence joins TRBV11-2 and TRBJ2-1, with a tentative D call TRBD1 (6 bases). V lost 5 bases and J 8 bases, leaving 19 bases between the germline ends. Per germline, CDR1 SGHAT and CDR2 FQNNGV. There are 15 residues in the CDR3. The CDR3 protein is CASSQSRDKRYEQFF. In nucleotides, the CDR3 is TGTGCCAGCAGCCAATCCCGGGACAAGAGGTATGAGCAGTTCTTC.

J is TRBJ2-1 and V is TRBV29-1; 10 nucleotides align to TRBD2. Germline values: CDR1 SQVTM, CDR2 ANQGSEA. The CDR3 has 16 amino acids. V was pared by 7 bases and J by 1 base, with 10 bases of the junction left unmatched. CDR3: CSAESASGSSYNEQFF. DNA of the CDR3: TGCAGCGCCGAATCGGCTAGCGGGAGTTCCTACAATGAGCAGTTCTTC.

The rearrangement uses TRBV29-1 and TRBJ2-1, with TRBD2 matching 7 bases. V trimming: 4 bases; J trimming: 4 bases; junction bases outside the gene matches: 7. The germline V gene encodes CDR1 SQVTM and CDR2 ANQGSEA. The CDR3 loop spans 14 amino acids. The CDR3 sequence: CSVVGRDRYNEQFF. The CDR3 nucleotides are TGCAGCGTTGTAGGGAGGGATCGGTACAATGAGCAGTTCTTC.

In its sample, this clonotype was seen a few times. This sequence joins TRBV6-1 and TRBJ2-7; weak D call: TRBD2 (5 bases). V was trimmed by 7 bases and J by 9 bases, leaving 19 bases between them. This CDR3 has 13 amino acids. The V gene's germline CDR1 is MNHNS and CDR2 SASEGT. CDR3 coding DNA: TGTGCCAGCACCAGCGGCCGTGCCGGCGGGCAGTACTTC. Protein: CASTSGRAGGQYF.

Of note for this clonotype: This likely comes from a read error, as the CDR3 has no conserved phenylalanine or tryptophan at its end. It is unclear where the CDR3 begins or ends on the DNA, so no DNA is shown, and the CDR3 is as TCRdb lists it. This chain joins TRBV6-4 and TRBJ2-1; TRBD1 is the table's D call and was not checked against the DNA. Both ends counted, the CDR3 spans 8 residues. From germline, CDR1 is MRHNA and CDR2 SNTAGT. CDR3 amino acids: CASSDSPG.

This chain joins TRBV28 and TRBJ2-7, with D tentatively TRBD2 (6 bases). Germline V gene data show CDR1 as MDHEN and CDR2 as SYDVKM. The length of the CDR3 is 14 residues. Trimming stripped 2 bases from V and 6 bases from J, with 14 bases between. The CDR3 region is CASSLTGRTTEQYF. CDR3 bases: TGTGCCAGCAGTTTAACCGGGAGAACCACCGAGCAGTACTTC.

The chain recombines TRBV30 with TRBJ2-7; D not certain. CDR3 length: 14 amino acids. Trimming cost V 0 bases and J 2 bases, with 11 bases left between them. In germline, CDR1 is GTSNPN, CDR2 SVGIG (reference sequence). CDR3 residues: CAWSVGARPYEQYF. DNA of the CDR3: TGTGCCTGGAGTGTCGGAGCTCGGCCCTACGAGCAGTACTTC. The full variable domain, completed using reference TRBV30 and TRBJ2-7, is SQTIHQWPATLVQPVGSPLSLECTVEGTSNPNLYWYRQAAGRGLQLLFYSVGIGQISSEVPQNLSASRPQDRQFILSSKKLLLSDSGFYLCAWSVGARPYEQYFGPGTRLTVT.

This rearrangement joins TRBV18 to TRBJ1-4, with D hard to call. This CDR3 region has 13 residues. V was shortened by 2 bases and J by 8 bases, with 9 bases between the two germline ends. Germline V gives CDR1 KGHSH, CDR2 LQKENI. This CDR3 is CASSPGLREKLFF. The CDR3 DNA is TGTGCCAGCTCACCAGGTTTGCGCGAAAAACTGTTTTTT.